The T cell receptor beta chain described here comes from a study of T cells after yellow fever vaccination. With respect to this clonotype: Its specificity is not known.

The V and J ends lost 6 bases and 7 bases, in that order; junction bases with no gene match: 12. This CDR3 region has 16 residues. Germline V lookup: CDR1 SNHLY, CDR2 FYNNEI. Overall study results and limits: Overall, a small share of clonotypes was seen in both CD4 and CD8 compartments. Within FACS-sorted repertoires, abundant clonotypes contaminating from the bulk population could be present. Clones that expanded after primary vaccination mostly reappeared after the booster (roughly 96% CD4, about 89% CD8).

Making TCR cDNA involved 5'RACE template switching, which added UMIs and a universal primer site. One entry per CDR3 protein results from TCRdb running MiXCR on the 5' RACE reads. The data show some 600,000 distinct CDR3 sequences, with roughly an eighth seen just once and 15% held by the top ten. The source material was PBMCs, sampled on the day of the yellow fever booster vaccination. This sequence originates from a young man who received the YFV17D yellow fever vaccine. This chain joins TRBV2 and TRBJ1-5, with 10 bases matching TRBD1. CDR3 nucleotide sequence: TGTGCCAGCAGCCAAAGTGGGACAGGGGTTGGGCAGCCCCAGCATTTT. Its protein product is CASSQSGTGVGQPQHF.